This T cell receptor (beta chain) was recorded in a study of post-analysis software for immune sequencing data. Study-level information: There were relapsing-remitting, secondary progressive and progressive-relapsing multiple sclerosis among the disease courses included. General study findings and limits: F measure showed strong co-clustering of same-batch samples. Relative to controls, patients with multiple sclerosis showed significantly lower normalized Chao1 diversity.

Remarks on this clonotype: What it recognizes is unknown.

Each TCR beta cDNA library carried unique molecular identifiers. TCRdb recomputed calls from the PCR reads with MiXCR, one row per CDR3 protein. The sample consists of roughly 870,000 distinct CDR3 sequences, 53% of them appearing once. Sequencing was performed on blood. This TCR was recovered from a girl aged 5-17 years with multiple sclerosis.

The CDR3 sequence: CSVAGGGYTF. The CDR3 DNA reads as TGCAGCGTTGCAGGGGGCGGCTACACCTTC. The chain is built from TRBV29-1 and TRBJ1-2; TRBD1 aligns across 8 bases. The V gene end was trimmed by 4 bases and the J gene end by 8 bases; junction bases not matched to a gene: 0. This CDR3 comprises 10 residues. Germline V gene lookup returns CDR1 SQVTM and CDR2 ANQGSEA.